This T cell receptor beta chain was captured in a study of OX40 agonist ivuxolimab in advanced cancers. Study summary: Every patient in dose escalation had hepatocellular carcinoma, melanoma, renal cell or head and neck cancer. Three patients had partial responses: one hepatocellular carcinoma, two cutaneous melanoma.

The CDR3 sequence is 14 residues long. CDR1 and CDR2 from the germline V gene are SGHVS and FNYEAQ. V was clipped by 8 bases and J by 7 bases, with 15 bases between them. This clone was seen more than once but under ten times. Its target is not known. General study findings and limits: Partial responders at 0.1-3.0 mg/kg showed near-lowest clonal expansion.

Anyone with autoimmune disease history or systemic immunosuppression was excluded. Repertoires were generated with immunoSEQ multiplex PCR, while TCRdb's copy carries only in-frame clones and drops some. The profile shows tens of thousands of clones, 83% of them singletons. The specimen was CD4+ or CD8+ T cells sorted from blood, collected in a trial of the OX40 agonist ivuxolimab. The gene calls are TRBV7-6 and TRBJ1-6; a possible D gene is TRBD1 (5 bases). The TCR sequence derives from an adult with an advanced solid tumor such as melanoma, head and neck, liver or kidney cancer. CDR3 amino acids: CASALGGINSPLHF. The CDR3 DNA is TGTGCCAGCGCCCTCGGGGGGATCAATTCACCCCTCCACTTT.